Below are 18 T cell receptor beta chains sequenced from a single sample in a study of response to subunit inactivated influenza vaccine (dated by TCRdb to the late 2010s). The library was produced with RT-PCR. The instrument was an Illumina HiSeq 2500. TCRdb redid the processing of the public reads, applying fastp at Q25 and MiXCR, and retained in-frame beta chains. Duplicate CDR3 protein sequences are folded into a single record with the most common DNA and genes. The sample includes 500,000 to 600,000 distinct CDR3 sequences, with 6% to 9% observed a single time. 10% to 15% of the sample lies in the top ten. The sequencing here drew on PBMCs from blood, taken roughly 24 months after vaccination. These receptors were obtained from a man aged 50 to 69 who received an inactivated influenza vaccine. Donor details come from another sample of the same person, matched by shared clones.

This clonotype came up a few times. The chain recombines TRBV27 with TRBJ2-7, with unresolved D. The CDR3 consists of 15 residues. CDR1 is MNHEY, CDR2 SMNVEV, per germline (reference sequence). The V gene lost 1 base and the J gene lost 0 bases, with 10 bases spanning the gap. The CDR3 reads CASSLLGSDSYEQYF. As DNA, the CDR3 is TGTGCCAGCAGTTTATTGGGCTCCGACTCCTACGAGCAGTACTTC.

In its sample, this clonotype was seen many times. The chain has TRBV7-2 and TRBJ2-2; 8 bases align to TRBD2. This CDR3 has 16 residues. Trimming at V came to 3 bases and at J to 1 base, leaving 4 bases not matched to a gene. Germline CDR1 reads SGHTA; CDR2 reads FQGNSA. The CDR3 here is CASSLKRGQNTGELFF. The CDR3 DNA is TGTGCCAGCAGCTTGAAGCGGGGGCAGAACACCGGGGAGCTGTTTTTT.

This clonotype has a count of ten or more. The chain employs TRBV15 and TRBJ2-4; a possible D gene is TRBD2 (6 bases). This CDR3 has 18 amino acids. The V gene's germline CDR1 is LNHNV and CDR2 YYDKDF (reference sequence). V was shortened by 2 bases and J by 3 bases, with 20 bases between the two germline ends. CDR3 in DNA: TGTGCCACCAGCAGACTGACCTTAGACACGGGGGTCAAAAACATTCAGTACTTC. Translated, it gives CATSRLTLDTGVKNIQYF.

This clonotype was observed a handful of times. The rearrangement joins TRBV30 to TRBJ2-5; 7 bases are a match to TRBD1. J gave up 7 bases and V 1 base, and 6 bases lay outside the gene matches. CDR3 length: 13 residues. Germline V gene lookup returns CDR1 GTSNPN and CDR2 SVGIG (reference sequence). The CDR3: CAWSATGLWTQYF. The CDR3 nucleotides read TGTGCCTGGAGTGCGACAGGGCTTTGGACCCAGTACTTC. The full variable domain, rest sourced from reference TRBV30 and TRBJ2-5, is SQTIHQWPATLVQPVGSPLSLECTVEGTSNPNLYWYRQAAGRGLQLLFYSVGIGQISSEVPQNLSASRPQDRQFILSSKKLLLSDSGFYLCAWSATGLWTQYFGPGTRLLVL.

This clonotype was observed many times. The rearrangement joins TRBV28 to TRBJ2-1; weak D call: TRBD2 (5 bases). V lost 3 bases and J lost 4, with 13 bases in between. CDR3 length equals 15 residues. In germline, CDR1 is MDHEN, CDR2 SYDVKM. This chain's CDR3 is CASSFGGENYNEQFF. CDR3 in DNA: TGTGCCAGCAGTTTTGGAGGAGAAAATTACAATGAGCAGTTCTTC. The full variable domain, completed using reference TRBV28 and TRBJ2-1, is DVKVTQSSRYLVKRTGEKVFLECVQDMDHENMFWYRQDPGLGLRLIYFSYDVKMKEKGDIPEGYSVSREKKERFSLILESASTNQTSMYLCASSFGGENYNEQFFGPGTRLTVL.

The gene calls are TRBV5-1 and TRBJ2-1; 8 positions agree with TRBD2. V was pared by 4 bases and J by 6 bases, with 27 bases of the junction left unmatched. CDR3 length: 21 residues. Germline V lookup: CDR1 SGHRS, CDR2 YFSETQ. CDR3: CASSPFPSEREKLGFGNEQFF. DNA for the CDR3: TGCGCCAGCAGCCCATTCCCGTCCGAGCGGGAGAAATTAGGCTTTGGCAATGAGCAGTTCTTC.

This clonotype was picked up many times. The chain combines TRBV12-3 or TRBV12-4 with TRBJ1-1; TRBD1 is a possible D gene (6 bases). CDR3 length: 14 residues. V gave up 7 bases and J gave up 3 bases, with 15 bases separating them. CDR3: CASTMGAGDTEAFF. CDR3 coding DNA: TGTGCCAGCACCATGGGGGCGGGGGACACTGAAGCTTTCTTT.

This clonotype has at least ten counts. The rearrangement links TRBV12-3 or TRBV12-4 to TRBJ2-1; D unresolved. The CDR3 loop spans 12 amino acids. V dropped 4 bases and J dropped 2 bases, with 3 bases sitting between them. CDR3 bases: TGTGCCAGCAGTTCTGCCTACAATGAGCAGTTCTTC. It specifies CASSSAYNEQFF.

This clonotype turned up a few times. V gene TRBV10-3 combines with J gene TRBJ2-3, with no clear D. The CDR3 runs to 13 residues. Trimming removed 3 bases at V and 2 bases at J, with 6 bases between. Germline loops: CDR1 ENHRY, CDR2 SYGVKD. CDR3 sequence: CAISERLTDTQYF. The CDR3 nucleotides read TGTGCCATCAGTGAACGGCTCACAGATACGCAGTATTTT.

This clonotype was observed a few times. The chain joins TRBV4-2 to TRBJ2-5; 11 positions agree with TRBD2. CDR3 length: 16 amino acids. The germline gives CDR1 LGHNA, CDR2 YNFKEQ. The trim removed 1 base at V and 3 bases at J, leaving 4 bases unmatched. CDR3 protein: CASSQASSGGKETQYF. The CDR3 DNA reads as TGTGCCAGCAGCCAAGCTTCTAGCGGGGGGAAAGAGACCCAGTACTTC.

This clonotype was seen more than once but under ten times. The genes are TRBV7-9 and TRBJ1-1; TRBD1 might be the D (6 bases). Germline V gene sequence: CDR1 SEHNR, CDR2 FQNEAQ (reference sequence). V was cut by 5 bases and J by 4 bases, with 20 bases left in between. The CDR3 loop spans 16 amino acids. CDR3 nucleotide sequence: TGTGCCAGCAGCCCAGCAGGGTCAAGAGGGGGCACTGAAGCTTTCTTT. It specifies CASSPAGSRGGTEAFF.

This clonotype showed up just a few times. CDR3 nucleotide sequence: TGTGCCAGCAGCTGGACCCAGGGAGGCGAGCAGTACTTC. Its translation is CASSWTQGGEQYF. The gene calls are TRBV11-3 and TRBJ2-7; maybe TRBD2 (6 bases). V lost 4 bases, J lost 6 bases, and 13 bases lay in between. Germline V lookup: CDR1 SGHNT, CDR2 YENEEA. The CDR3 sequence is 13 residues long. Drawing the rest from reference TRBV11-3 and TRBJ2-7, the complete variable domain is EAGVVQSPRYKIIEKKQPVAFWCNPISGHNTLYWYLQNLGQGPELLIRYENEEAVDDSQLPKDRFSAERLKGVDSTLKIQPAELGDSAVYLCASSWTQGGEQYFGPGTRLTVT.

This clonotype was counted many times. The rearrangement joins TRBV6-5 to TRBJ2-4; tentatively, D is TRBD1 (6 bases). The CDR3 has 20 residues. Trimming took 2 bases from V and 0 from J, leaving 23 bases between them. The germline V gene has CDR1 MNHEY and CDR2 SVGAGI. The chain's CDR3 is CASSYTPGHGNTLAKNIQYF. The CDR3 nucleotides are TGTGCCAGCAGTTACACGCCGGGACACGGAAATACCCTAGCCAAAAACATTCAGTACTTC.

The chain links TRBV4-3 to TRBJ2-3; TRBD2 might be the D (5 bases). Trimming took off 1 base at V and 2 bases at J, with 13 bases between the two ends. CDR3 size: 16 residues. The V gene's germline CDR1 is LGHNA and CDR2 YSLEER. Here the CDR3 reads CASSQGVGRDTDTQYF. Here the CDR3 DNA reads TGCGCCAGCAGCCAAGGGGTAGGACGGGACACAGATACGCAGTATTTT.

This clonotype was seen ten or more times. The CDR3, as DNA: TGTGCCAGCAGCACGGGGACAGGGATGACTTCACCCCTCCACTTT. This sequence encodes CASSTGTGMTSPLHF. The chain recombines TRBV3-1 with TRBJ1-6, with 9 bases identical to TRBD1. With V trimmed by 5 bases and J by 9 bases, 8 bases remained unmatched. Germline lookup yields CDR1 LGHDT and CDR2 YNNKEL (reference sequence). The CDR3 totals 15 residues. Full variable domain (rest looked up from reference TRBV3-1 and TRBJ1-6): DTAVSQTPKYLVTQMGNDKSIKCEQNLGHDTMYWYKQDSKKFLKIMFSYNNKELIINETVPNRFSPKSPDKAHLNLHINSLELGDSAVYFCASSTGTGMTSPLHFGNGTRLTVT.

This chain joins TRBV15 and TRBJ2-5; weak D call: TRBD1 (5 bases). Looked up from germline, CDR1 is LNHNV and CDR2 is YYDKDF (reference sequence). V shed 5 bases and J shed 5 bases, with 12 bases lying between them. The CDR3 is 13 residues long. The CDR3 here is CATSPRVRETQYF. In DNA, the CDR3 is TGTGCCACCAGCCCCAGGGTACGGGAGACCCAGTACTTC.

This clonotype came up a few times. The CDR3 protein is CASSLGRRQGEGYTF. The CDR3 DNA follows: TGTGCCAGCAGCTTAGGTCGGAGGCAGGGAGAAGGCTACACCTTC. The chain couples TRBV11-2 to TRBJ1-2; possible D gene TRBD1, 5 bases. Looked up from germline, CDR1 is SGHAT and CDR2 is FQNNGV. Trimming took 1 base from V and 8 from J, leaving 17 bases between them. This CDR3 spans 15 amino acids.

This clonotype has a handful of counts. The CDR3 DNA follows: TGCAGTGCTAGAACCGACAGCTACGGTGATGGCTACACCTTC. Amino acid sequence: CSARTDSYGDGYTF. The gene calls are TRBV20-1 and TRBJ1-2, with a weak D call TRBD1 (5 bases). The CDR3 has 14 amino acids. Looked up from germline, CDR1 is DFQATT and CDR2 is SNEGSKA (reference sequence). V was shortened by 2 bases and J by 6 bases, with 16 bases between the two germline ends.